This TCR beta chain derives from a study of blood T cell repertoires in COVID-19. The wider study: Collection of acute and convalescent COVID-19 samples took place in the United States, Italy and Spain. T cells, B-cell-depleted T cells, or PBMCs supplied cDNA or gDNA.

Methods used by the authors: The assay estimated nucleated cells by amplifying reference gene primers. Libraries were prepared by immunoSEQ multiplex PCR; TCRdb keeps only in-frame clonotypes and omits some of them. The V and J calls and clone size come from that table; D and trimming were worked out from the DNA. Here the sample spans under 80,000 clones, about 86% being singletons. The CDR3 consists of 12 residues. Trimming left V 5 bases short and J 3 bases short, with 8 bases between. Germline CDR1 and CDR2: PRHDT and FYEKMQ (reference sequence). The rearrangement links TRBV13 to TRBJ2-7; D unresolved. Source material: peripheral blood. The receptor comes from a man aged 45-65 years with active COVID-19. The CDR3 sequence is CASSPRGYEQYF. CDR3 DNA sequence: TGTGCCAGCAGCCCCCGCGGCTACGAGCAGTACTTC.